The 29 T cell receptor beta chains below come from one sample, sequenced in a study of shared clonotypes between healthy human individuals (dated by TCRdb to the early 2020s). Library generation was performed with the immunoSEQ multiplex PCR assay. TCRdb took over this immuneACCESS table, retaining in-frame rearrangements with V and J assigned. Such tables are incomplete; in checked studies, under half of the missing clones stem from an unresolved V gene, and the remainder is unexplained. The sample table shows a few hundred thousand clones, and approximately 80% are seen once. Of the sample, more than 10% falls within the top ten clones. The sequencing input was PBMCs. The receptors were gathered from a woman in her 40s in good health. Some clones in this sample may be carry-over from other donors' samples.

The V call is TRBV27, the J call TRBJ1-3; D is unclear. The CDR3 sequence is 15 residues long. V was shortened by 3 bases and J by 0 bases, with 9 bases between the two germline ends. Germline CDR1 is MNHEY and CDR2 is SMNVEV (reference sequence). CDR3 sequence (DNA): TGTGCCAGCAGTTTCATCCAGGACTCTGGAAACACCATATATTTT. It yields the protein CASSFIQDSGNTIYF.

The V call is TRBV28, the J call TRBJ1-2, with 8 bases that match TRBD1. The V segment lost 1 base and the J segment 8 bases; nucleotides outside the gene matches: 6. The length of the CDR3 is 14 residues. The germline V gene encodes CDR1 MDHEN and CDR2 SYDVKM. CDR3 protein: CASSLLTGGYGYTF. The CDR3 DNA reads as TGTGCCAGCAGTTTATTAACAGGGGGGTACGGCTACACCTTC.

This clone was counted only a few times. The chain couples TRBV7-2 to TRBJ2-7, with 7 bases that match TRBD2. Germline values: CDR1 SGHTA, CDR2 FQGNSA. With 6 bases clipped from V and 3 bases from J, the junction kept 8 bases outside the gene matches. The CDR3 runs 14 residues. This CDR3 reads CASRGGGSDYEQYF. The CDR3 DNA follows: TGTGCCAGCAGGGGGGGAGGGAGCGACTACGAGCAGTACTTC.

This clone came up a few times. V gene TRBV2 combines with J gene TRBJ2-7; 8 bases are shared with TRBD2. Trimming cost V 6 bases and J 5 bases; bases outside gene matches: 12. The germline V gene has CDR1 SNHLY and CDR2 FYNNEI. This CDR3 spans 15 amino acids. This chain's CDR3 is CASRRGGRAGDEQYF. The CDR3 DNA reads TGTGCCAGCAGGAGGGGGGGAAGAGCGGGAGACGAGCAGTACTTC.

This chain connects TRBV7-9 to TRBJ2-1, with D unresolved. V lost 5 bases and J lost 4, with 12 bases in between. The germline CDR1 and CDR2 sequences are SEHNR and FQNEAQ (reference sequence). CDR3 length: 14 residues. The CDR3 DNA is TGTGCCAGCAGCGAACAGTCCTTTTACAATGAGCAGTTCTTC. This gives the protein CASSEQSFYNEQFF.

The CDR3 region has the DNA TGTGCCAGCAGTTTCCCGTCCAATGAGCAGTTCTTC. This gives the protein CASSFPSNEQFF. The chain carries TRBV28 and TRBJ2-1, with D unresolved. Looked up from germline, CDR1 is MDHEN and CDR2 is SYDVKM. The CDR3 sequence is 12 residues long. V shed 3 bases and J shed 6 bases, with 6 bases lying between them.

The chain recombines TRBV28 with TRBJ1-4; unclear D gene. The V and J ends lost 5 bases and 1 base respectively, with 14 bases between them. The CDR3 runs to 16 residues. The germline gives CDR1 MDHEN, CDR2 SYDVKM. CDR3 protein: CASSRVTAGTNEKLFF. Written as DNA, the CDR3 is TGTGCCAGCAGTAGGGTCACGGCGGGAACTAATGAAAAACTGTTTTTT. The full variable domain, rest sourced from reference TRBV28 and TRBJ1-4, is DVKVTQSSRYLVKRTGEKVFLECVQDMDHENMFWYRQDPGLGLRLIYFSYDVKMKEKGDIPEGYSVSREKKERFSLILESASTNQTSMYLCASSRVTAGTNEKLFFGSGTQLSVL.

The CDR3 sequence: CASSLGQGYQPQHF. CDR3 nucleotides: TGTGCCAGCAGCCTCGGACAGGGATATCAGCCCCAGCATTTT. The J gene is TRBJ1-5, the V gene TRBV16, with TRBD1 identical over 8 bases. The V segment lost 4 bases and the J segment 5 bases; nucleotides outside the gene matches: 4. The germline gives CDR1 KGHSY, CDR2 FQNENV. The CDR3 runs 14 residues.

V and J are TRBV6-4 and TRBJ2-1; 9 positions agree with TRBD2. Trimming took 4 bases from V and 9 from J; bases not matched to a gene: 7. The CDR3 is 14 residues long. CDR1 is MRHNA, CDR2 SNTAGT, per germline. This CDR3 is CASSVAGEGSEQFF. In DNA form, the CDR3 reads TGTGCCAGCAGTGTAGCGGGGGAAGGTAGTGAGCAGTTCTTC.

About this clone itself: With a far larger clone one base away, a read error is the likely cause. The chain recombines TRBV9 with TRBJ1-2; weak D call: TRBD1 (6 bases). The CDR3 extends over 14 amino acids. The germline V and J ends were trimmed by 1 base and 4 bases, with 11 bases remaining between them. The germline CDR1 and CDR2 sequences are SGDLS and YYNGEE. The CDR3 loop reads CASSVRGAPYGYTF. The DNA for the CDR3 is TGTGCCAGCAGCGTACGGGGGGCACCCTATGGCTACACCTTC.

Details on this clone: Different DNA sequences within this sample yield the same CDR3. The V gene is TRBV10-3, the J gene TRBJ2-7; weak D call: TRBD1 (5 bases). CDR1 and CDR2 from the germline V gene are ENHRY and SYGVKD. This CDR3 has 12 residues. V shed 6 bases and J shed 5 bases, with 11 bases lying between them. CDR3 region: CAISDQGNEQYF. The DNA for the CDR3 is TGTGCCATCAGCGATCAGGGTAACGAGCAGTACTTC.

This rearrangement joins TRBV7-3 to TRBJ2-7; TRBD2 matches 8 bases. The CDR3 runs 13 residues. Germline lookup yields CDR1 SGHTA and CDR2 FQGTGA. J was trimmed by 4 bases and V by 5 bases; bases with no gene match: 4. The CDR3 DNA reads TGTGCCAGCAGCCCCCGGGAGGGGTACGAGCAGTACTTC. It specifies CASSPREGYEQYF.

The gene calls are TRBV18 and TRBJ2-7; the D is unclear. CDR3 length: 16 residues. Germline assignment: CDR1 KGHSH and CDR2 LQKENI. V was cut by 3 bases and J by 0 bases, with 15 bases left in between. CDR3 region: CASSPTHPSSSYEQYF. CDR3 bases: TGTGCCAGCTCACCCACCCATCCGTCGAGCTCCTACGAGCAGTACTTC.

As concerns this clone: A far larger clone is only one base removed, so a read error is likely. This CDR3 reads CSALGTSGAPF. CDR3 nucleotide sequence: TGCAGTGCCCTTGGGACTAGCGGAGCTCCTTTT. This chain links TRBV20-1 with TRBJ2-3; 11 bases are shared with TRBD2. Germline V gene sequence: CDR1 DFQATT, CDR2 SNEGSKA (reference sequence). The CDR3 contains 11 residues.

J is TRBJ2-5 and V is TRBV28, with TRBD2 as a possible D gene (5 bases). Germline V gene data show CDR1 as MDHEN and CDR2 as SYDVKM. V shed 7 bases and J shed 5 bases, with 17 bases lying between them. This CDR3 is 14 amino acids long. CDR3 residues: CASNNRAPGETQYF. CDR3 DNA: TGTGCCAGCAATAACCGGGCCCCGGGGGAGACCCAGTACTTC.

This clone was recorded many times. Relative to the germline gene, one junction end is altered; a read error may explain this. V is TRBV4-3 and J is TRBJ2-4, with 9 bases that match TRBD2. Germline CDR1 and CDR2: LGHNA and YSLEER. CDR3 length equals 13 residues. CDR3 DNA sequence: TGCGCCAGCAGCCAAGATAGGGCGGGAGGGCCTGTCTTC. Amino acid sequence: CASSQDRAGGPVF.

The genes are TRBV6-5 and TRBJ1-2; possibly TRBD1 for D (6 bases). Germline CDR1 MNHEY, CDR2 SVGAGI. The CDR3 extends over 14 amino acids. V gave up 6 bases and J gave up 0 bases, with 11 bases separating them. The CDR3 here is CASRTGLPNYGYTF. The CDR3 DNA is TGTGCCAGCAGAACAGGGCTTCCTAACTATGGCTACACCTTC.

The J gene is TRBJ1-5, the V gene TRBV27, with TRBD1 as a possible D gene (6 bases). This CDR3 contains 16 residues. Trimming took 0 bases from V and 2 from J, leaving 11 bases between them. The germline V gene has CDR1 MNHEY and CDR2 SMNVEV (reference sequence). The CDR3 sequence: CASSLSTGTGNQPQHF. The CDR3 region has the DNA TGTGCCAGCAGTTTATCTACAGGGACCGGCAATCAGCCCCAGCATTTT.

This clone came up a few times. A junction boundary mismatches the germline segment, possibly from a read error. The chain links TRBV7-9 to TRBJ2-6; D gene ambiguous. From germline, CDR1 is SEHNR and CDR2 FQNEAQ (reference sequence). This CDR3 has 16 amino acids. The CDR3 DNA reads as TGCGCCAGCAGCCGTGGCCAAGGCTCTGGGGCCAACGTCCTGACTTTC. Residues: CASSRGQGSGANVLTF.

V usage is TRBV15 and J usage is TRBJ2-1; 7 bases match TRBD1. Germline-derived CDR1 and CDR2 are LNHNV and YYDKDF (reference sequence). Germline trimming cut 4 bases from V and 4 bases from J; bases unmatched to any gene: 4. The CDR3 spans 14 residues. The CDR3 region is CATSTDRAYNEQFF. The CDR3 bases are TGTGCCACCAGCACCGACAGGGCGTACAATGAGCAGTTCTTC.

V is TRBV29-1 and J is TRBJ2-7; TRBD2 aligns across 9 bases. The J segment lost 0 bases and the V segment lost 6 bases, leaving 3 bases of the junction unmatched. The CDR3 runs to 13 residues. In germline, CDR1 is SQVTM, CDR2 ANQGSEA. CDR3 loop: CSVQAGGSYEQYF. CDR3 in DNA: TGCAGCGTACAAGCGGGAGGCTCCTACGAGCAGTACTTC.

The J gene is TRBJ1-2, the V gene TRBV5-4; 9 bases agree with TRBD1. Per germline, CDR1 SGHNT and CDR2 YYREEE (reference sequence). The CDR3 totals 15 residues. J was trimmed by 4 bases and V by 3 bases; bases with no gene match: 7. Here the CDR3 reads CASSSRQGEPYGYTF. DNA for the CDR3: TGTGCCAGCAGCTCAAGACAGGGGGAGCCCTATGGCTACACCTTC. Variable domain in full (rest from reference TRBV5-4 and TRBJ1-2): ETGVTQSPTHLIKTRGQQVTLRCSSQSGHNTVSWYQQALGQGPQFIFQYYREEENGRGNFPPRFSGLQFPNYSSELNVNALELDDSALYLCASSSRQGEPYGYTFGSGTRLTVV.

V gene TRBV9 combines with J gene TRBJ2-5, with 8 bases matching TRBD2. V shed 0 bases and J 4 bases; nucleotides not matched to a gene: 8. CDR3 length equals 16 residues. Germline V gene lookup returns CDR1 SGDLS and CDR2 YYNGEE. Here the CDR3 reads CASSVAPGLAGETQYF. Written as DNA, the CDR3 is TGTGCCAGCAGCGTAGCCCCGGGTCTAGCGGGAGAGACCCAGTACTTC.

The sample holds one count of this clone. A far larger clone is a single base away, which makes a read error likely. Additional DNA sequences in this sample encode the identical CDR3. The chain has TRBV11-2 and TRBJ2-7, with a weak D call TRBD1 (6 bases). The germline V gene encodes CDR1 SGHAT and CDR2 FQNNGV. V gave up 6 bases and J gave up 5 bases, with 20 bases separating them. The CDR3 runs 15 residues. The CDR3 nucleotides are TGTGCCAGCAGTCGAACAGGGCTTCCAGTGAACGAGCAGTACTTC. Translation gives CASSRTGLPVNEQYF.

V is TRBV7-9 and J is TRBJ2-3; D may be TRBD2 (6 bases). With 5 bases removed from V and 6 bases from J, the gap between germline ends came to 9 bases. Germline V gene data show CDR1 as SEHNR and CDR2 as FQNEAQ (reference sequence). The CDR3 consists of 12 residues. This chain's CDR3 is CASSPSGDTQYF. CDR3 coding DNA: TGTGCCAGCAGCCCCAGCGGGGATACGCAGTATTTT.

The genes are TRBV4-1 and TRBJ2-5, with 7 positions matching TRBD2. The CDR3 contains 19 residues. V lost 5 bases, J lost 2 bases, and 20 bases stayed unmatched. Germline CDR1 reads MGHRA; CDR2 reads YSYEKL. DNA for the CDR3: TGCGCCAGCAGCGGAGTGGGGACTGGGGGGAGGGACTCACAAGAGACCCAGTACTTC. The encoded protein is CASSGVGTGGRDSQETQYF.

A word on this clone: A far larger clone differs by one base, so this is likely a read error. The gene calls are TRBV25-1 and TRBJ1-1; tentatively, D is TRBD1 (5 bases). CDR3 length: 13 amino acids. Trimming removed 2 bases at V and 1 base at J, with 5 bases between. CDR1 and CDR2 (germline): MGHDK, SYGVNS. The CDR3 DNA sequence: TGTGCCAGCAGTGAAAGGGGGAACACTGAAGCTTTCTTT. Its translation: CASSERGNTEAFF.

V usage is TRBV9 and J usage is TRBJ2-2, with no clear D. The ends were cut back, 0 bases at V and 4 bases at J, with 16 bases in the middle. Germline assignment: CDR1 SGDLS and CDR2 YYNGEE. The CDR3 covers 17 residues. The CDR3 here is CASSVAVGTAGTGELFF. CDR3 sequence (DNA): TGTGCCAGCAGCGTAGCCGTGGGAACAGCCGGCACCGGGGAGCTGTTTTTT.

The chain recombines TRBV6-1 with TRBJ1-3; possible D gene TRBD1, 5 bases. Germline CDR1 reads MNHNS; CDR2 reads SASEGT. The length of the CDR3 is 15 residues. V gave up 1 base and J gave up 4 bases, with 11 bases separating them. CDR3 DNA sequence: TGTGCCAGCAGTGAAGAGGCAGGGCAAGGAAACACCATATATTTT. It specifies CASSEEAGQGNTIYF.